These 12 T cell receptor beta chains were sequenced from one sample in a study of T-cell memory formation after mild COVID-19. One entry per CDR3 protein, called by TCRdb with MiXCR from the 5' RACE reads. The sample includes about 310,000 distinct CDR3 sequences, around 19% seen only once; the top ten take about 21%. The sequenced material came from PBMCs or a T cell subset sorted from them (not recorded which). The receptors were sampled from a man aged 18 to 29 who had mild COVID-19 (a few samples of this study predate the infection). Cell type and time point are not known.

This chain links TRBV6-2 or TRBV6-3 with TRBJ1-5, with 10 nucleotides matching TRBD1. Losses at the gene ends were 7 bases for V and 4 bases for J; bases not matched to a gene: 4. From germline, CDR1 is MNHEY and CDR2 SVGEGT. CDR3 size: 14 residues. In DNA form, the CDR3 reads TGTGCCAGCATGGGACAGGGGTGGAATCAGCCCCAGCATTTT. Protein: CASMGQGWNQPQHF.

J is TRBJ2-5 and V is TRBV7-7; D is uncertain. CDR3 length: 13 amino acids. Germline V lookup: CDR1 SSHAT, CDR2 FNYEAQ (reference sequence). V lost 5 bases and J lost 0, with 7 bases in between. This CDR3 reads CASSRLYQETQYF. CDR3 nucleotides: TGTGCCAGCAGCAGACTGTACCAAGAGACCCAGTACTTC.

This sequence joins TRBV19 and TRBJ1-5; 9 nucleotides align to TRBD1. Germline V gives CDR1 LNHDA, CDR2 SQIVND (reference sequence). The CDR3 has 14 amino acids. V gave up 6 bases and J gave up 4 bases; unmatched junction bases: 4. The CDR3 sequence: CASRIGTGNQPQHF. CDR3 nucleotides: TGTGCCAGTAGGATCGGGACAGGGAATCAGCCCCAGCATTTT.

This clonotype showed up just a few times. The V call is TRBV6-5, the J call TRBJ1-1, with no clear D. Trimming cost V 0 bases and J 5 bases, with 10 bases left between them. CDR1 and CDR2 (germline): MNHEY, SVGAGI. The CDR3 has 14 residues. The CDR3 bases are TGTGCCAGCAGTTACTCGAGGACGCGGACTGAAGCTTTCTTT. As protein: CASSYSRTRTEAFF.

This clonotype was recorded a few times. V gene TRBV7-2 combines with J gene TRBJ2-3; 7 bases are a match to TRBD2. The V and J ends lost 3 bases and 0 bases, in that order; junction bases with no gene match: 3. The CDR3 runs 15 residues. Germline loops: CDR1 SGHTA, CDR2 FQGNSA. The CDR3 sequence: CASSFSGRSTDTQYF. In DNA form, the CDR3 reads TGTGCCAGCAGCTTTAGCGGGCGTAGCACAGATACGCAGTATTTT.

V usage is TRBV6-6 and J usage is TRBJ2-5; 9 positions match TRBD1. The CDR3 extends over 15 amino acids. Germline V gene sequence: CDR1 MNHNY, CDR2 SVGAGI (reference sequence). The ends lost 5 bases at V and 4 bases at J; junction bases unmatched: 8. The CDR3 region is CASSPGQGSAETQYF. For the CDR3, the DNA is TGTGCCAGCAGTCCGGGACAGGGTAGCGCAGAGACCCAGTACTTC.

The chain uses TRBV3-1 and TRBJ2-3; no reliable D call. The germline V gene encodes CDR1 LGHDT and CDR2 YNNKEL (reference sequence). The ends were cut back, 0 bases at V and 10 bases at J, with 8 bases in the middle. This CDR3 is 12 amino acids long. The CDR3: CASSQESLAQYF. In DNA, the CDR3 is TGTGCCAGCAGCCAAGAGTCGCTGGCGCAGTATTTT.

This clonotype was picked up a small number of times. V and J are TRBV2 and TRBJ1-5, with D perhaps TRBD1 (6 bases). The V gene's germline CDR1 is SNHLY and CDR2 FYNNEI. V lost 6 bases, J lost 5 bases, and 11 bases lay in between. The CDR3 sequence is 13 residues long. In DNA form, the CDR3 reads TGTGCCAGCAGACAGGGCCCCGATCAGCCCCAGCATTTT. As protein: CASRQGPDQPQHF.

The rearrangement joins TRBV20-1 to TRBJ2-7; no clear D. Germline CDR1 DFQATT, CDR2 SNEGSKA (reference sequence). Trimming took off 2 bases at V and 8 bases at J, with 16 bases between the two ends. The CDR3 contains 13 residues. In DNA form, the CDR3 reads TGCAGTGCTAGATCCCTTGGACGGTTCCAGCAGTACTTC. It codes for CSARSLGRFQQYF.

This rearrangement joins TRBV24-1 to TRBJ2-5; 8 bases map to TRBD2. This CDR3 is built from 16 residues. The V gene end was trimmed by 3 bases and the J gene end by 2 bases; junction bases not matched to a gene: 7. Germline V lookup: CDR1 KGHDR, CDR2 SFDVKD. The CDR3 loop is CATSDHGLAGQETQYF. The CDR3 DNA sequence: TGTGCCACCAGTGATCACGGTTTAGCGGGACAAGAGACCCAGTACTTC.

The sample holds a few counts of this clonotype. J is TRBJ1-2 and V is TRBV7-9; D is perhaps TRBD1 (5 bases). Trimming took off 3 bases at V and 11 bases at J, with 22 bases between the two ends. The CDR3 is made up of 15 amino acids. Germline V lookup: CDR1 SEHNR, CDR2 FQNEAQ (reference sequence). The CDR3 nucleotides are TGTGCCAGCAGCTTGACGAACATACATCGGGACGGGTACACCTTC. It specifies CASSLTNIHRDGYTF.

The sample holds many counts of this clonotype. The chain carries TRBV5-4 and TRBJ2-3; D possibly matches TRBD1 or TRBD2 (6 bases each). CDR1 and CDR2 (germline): SGHNT, YYREEE (reference sequence). This CDR3 spans 14 amino acids. Trimming left V 0 bases short and J 4 bases short, with 9 bases between. The DNA of the CDR3 is TGTGCCAGCAGCTTGGGGGGGGCGGCAGATACGCAGTATTTT. Amino acid sequence: CASSLGGAADTQYF.